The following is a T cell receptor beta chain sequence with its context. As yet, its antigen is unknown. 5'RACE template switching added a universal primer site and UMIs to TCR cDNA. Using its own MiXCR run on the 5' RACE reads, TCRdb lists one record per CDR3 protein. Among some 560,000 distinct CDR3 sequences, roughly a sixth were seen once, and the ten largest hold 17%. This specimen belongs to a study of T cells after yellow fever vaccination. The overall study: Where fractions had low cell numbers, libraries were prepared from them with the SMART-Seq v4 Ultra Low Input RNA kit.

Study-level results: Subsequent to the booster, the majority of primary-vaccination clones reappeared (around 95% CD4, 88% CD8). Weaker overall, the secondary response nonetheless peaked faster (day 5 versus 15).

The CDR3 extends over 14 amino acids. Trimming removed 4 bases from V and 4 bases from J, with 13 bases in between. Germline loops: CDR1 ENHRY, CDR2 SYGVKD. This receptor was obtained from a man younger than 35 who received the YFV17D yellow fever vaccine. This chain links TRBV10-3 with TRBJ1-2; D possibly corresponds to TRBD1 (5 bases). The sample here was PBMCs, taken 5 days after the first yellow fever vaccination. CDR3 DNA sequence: TGTGCCATCAGTGGAGCGGGGGGAGGCTATGGCTACACCTTC. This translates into CAISGAGGGYGYTF.